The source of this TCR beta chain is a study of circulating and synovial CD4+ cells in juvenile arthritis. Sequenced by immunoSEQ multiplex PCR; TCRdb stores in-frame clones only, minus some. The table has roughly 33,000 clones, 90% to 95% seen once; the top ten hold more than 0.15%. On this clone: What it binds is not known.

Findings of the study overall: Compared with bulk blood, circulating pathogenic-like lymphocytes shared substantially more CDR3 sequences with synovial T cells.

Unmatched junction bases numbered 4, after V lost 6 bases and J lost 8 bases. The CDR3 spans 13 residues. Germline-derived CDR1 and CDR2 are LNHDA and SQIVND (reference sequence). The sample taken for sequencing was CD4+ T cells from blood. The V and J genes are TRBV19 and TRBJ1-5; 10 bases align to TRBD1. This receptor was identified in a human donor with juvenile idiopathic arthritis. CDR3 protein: CASSPTGGEPQHF. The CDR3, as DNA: TGTGCCAGTAGCCCGACAGGGGGCGAGCCCCAGCATTTT.